This record looks at one T cell receptor (beta chain) sequence and its context. V lost 6 bases, J lost 2 bases, and 15 bases lay in between. This CDR3 comprises 14 residues. Germline V gene lookup returns CDR1 SGHDT and CDR2 YYEEEE. The data were produced by immunoSEQ multiplex PCR, yet TCRdb's version contains in-frame clones alone and is incomplete. The sample lists some 63,000 clones; roughly 90% were seen once. The entry originates in a study of PD-1 blockade in classical Hodgkin lymphoma. Every patient was affected by relapse after autologous stem cell transplantation, while exposure to brentuximab vedotin was not uniform.

The source of this sequence is a human donor with classical Hodgkin lymphoma. The V gene is TRBV5-6, the J gene TRBJ2-7, with D maybe TRBD1 (5 bases). Sequences were derived from peripheral blood mononuclear cells (PBMCs), sampled at baseline. CDR3 loop: CASTLKKGTYEQYF. The CDR3 DNA is TGTGCCAGCACCCTTAAGAAGGGGACCTACGAGCAGTACTTC. The entire variable domain, with the rest obtained from reference TRBV5-6 and TRBJ2-7, is as follows: DAGVTQSPTHLIKTRGQQVTLRCSPKSGHDTVSWYQQALGQGPQFIFQYYEEEERQRGNFPDRFSGHQFPNYSSELNVNALLLGDSALYLCASTLKKGTYEQYFGPGTRLTVT.